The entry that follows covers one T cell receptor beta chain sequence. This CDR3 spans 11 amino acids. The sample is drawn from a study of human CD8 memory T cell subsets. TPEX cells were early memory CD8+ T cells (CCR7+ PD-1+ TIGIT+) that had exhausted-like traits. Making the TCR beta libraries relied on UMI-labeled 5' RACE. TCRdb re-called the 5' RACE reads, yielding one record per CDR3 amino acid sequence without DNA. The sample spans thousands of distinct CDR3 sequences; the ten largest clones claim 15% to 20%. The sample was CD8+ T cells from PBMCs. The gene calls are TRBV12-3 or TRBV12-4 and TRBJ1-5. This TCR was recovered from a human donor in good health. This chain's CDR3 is CASSFGQPQHF.